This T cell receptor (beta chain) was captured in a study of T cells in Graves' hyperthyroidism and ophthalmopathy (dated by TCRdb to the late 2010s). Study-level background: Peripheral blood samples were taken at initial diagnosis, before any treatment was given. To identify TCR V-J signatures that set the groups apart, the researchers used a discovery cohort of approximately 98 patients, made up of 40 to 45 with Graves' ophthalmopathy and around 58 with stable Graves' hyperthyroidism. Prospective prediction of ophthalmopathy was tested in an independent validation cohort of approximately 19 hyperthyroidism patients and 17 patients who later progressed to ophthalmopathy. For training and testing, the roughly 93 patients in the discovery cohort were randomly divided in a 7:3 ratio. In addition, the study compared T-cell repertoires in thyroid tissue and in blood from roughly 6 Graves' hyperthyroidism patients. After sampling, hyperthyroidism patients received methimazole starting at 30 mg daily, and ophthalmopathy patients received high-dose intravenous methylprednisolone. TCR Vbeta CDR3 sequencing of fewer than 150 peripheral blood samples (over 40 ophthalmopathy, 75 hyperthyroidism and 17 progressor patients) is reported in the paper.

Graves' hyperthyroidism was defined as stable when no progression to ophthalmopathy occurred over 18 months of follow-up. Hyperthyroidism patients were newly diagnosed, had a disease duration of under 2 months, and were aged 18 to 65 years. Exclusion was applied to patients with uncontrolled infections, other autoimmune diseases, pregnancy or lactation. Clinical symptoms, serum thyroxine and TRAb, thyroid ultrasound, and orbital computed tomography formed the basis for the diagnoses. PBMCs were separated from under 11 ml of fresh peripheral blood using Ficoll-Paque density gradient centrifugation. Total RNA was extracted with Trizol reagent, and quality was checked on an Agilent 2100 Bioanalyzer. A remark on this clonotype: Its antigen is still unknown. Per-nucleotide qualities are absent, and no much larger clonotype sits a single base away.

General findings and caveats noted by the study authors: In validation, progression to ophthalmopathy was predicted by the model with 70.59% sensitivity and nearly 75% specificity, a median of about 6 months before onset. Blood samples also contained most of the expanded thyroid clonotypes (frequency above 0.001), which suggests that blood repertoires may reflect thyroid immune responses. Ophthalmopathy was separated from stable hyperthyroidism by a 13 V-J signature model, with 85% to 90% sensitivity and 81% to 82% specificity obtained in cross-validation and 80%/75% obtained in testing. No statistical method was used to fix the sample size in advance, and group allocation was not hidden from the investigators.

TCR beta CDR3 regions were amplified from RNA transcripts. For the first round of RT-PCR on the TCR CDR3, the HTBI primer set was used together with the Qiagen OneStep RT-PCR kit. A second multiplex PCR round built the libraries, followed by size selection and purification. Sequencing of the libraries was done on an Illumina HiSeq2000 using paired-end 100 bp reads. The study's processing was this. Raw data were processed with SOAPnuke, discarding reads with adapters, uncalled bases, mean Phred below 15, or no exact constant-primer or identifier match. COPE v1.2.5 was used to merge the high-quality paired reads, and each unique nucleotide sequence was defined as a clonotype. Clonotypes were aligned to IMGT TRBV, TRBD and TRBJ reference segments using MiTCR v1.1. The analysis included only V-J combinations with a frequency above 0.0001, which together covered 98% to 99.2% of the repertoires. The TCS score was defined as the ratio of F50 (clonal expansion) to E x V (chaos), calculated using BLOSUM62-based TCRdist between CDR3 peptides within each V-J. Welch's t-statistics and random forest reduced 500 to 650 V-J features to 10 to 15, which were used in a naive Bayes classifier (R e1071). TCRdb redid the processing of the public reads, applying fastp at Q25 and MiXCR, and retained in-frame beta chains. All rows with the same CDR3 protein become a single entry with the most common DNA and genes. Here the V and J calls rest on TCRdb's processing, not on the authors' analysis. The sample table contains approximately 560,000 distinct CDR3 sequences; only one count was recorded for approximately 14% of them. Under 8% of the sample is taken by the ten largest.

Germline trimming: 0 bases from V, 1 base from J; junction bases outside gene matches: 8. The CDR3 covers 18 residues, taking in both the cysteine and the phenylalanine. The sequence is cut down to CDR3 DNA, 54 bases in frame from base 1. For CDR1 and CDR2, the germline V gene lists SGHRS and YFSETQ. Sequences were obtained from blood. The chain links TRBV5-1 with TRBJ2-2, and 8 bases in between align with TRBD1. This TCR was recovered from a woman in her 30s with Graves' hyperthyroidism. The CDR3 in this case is CASSLEYGTGLNTGELFF. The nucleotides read TGCGCCAGCAGCTTGGAGTATGGGACAGGTCTGAACACCGGGGAGCTGTTTTTT. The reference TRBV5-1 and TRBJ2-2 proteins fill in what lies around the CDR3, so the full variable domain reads KAGVTQTPRYLIKTRGQQVTLSCSPISGHRSVSWYQQTPGQGLQFLFEYFSETQRNKGNFPGRFSGRQFSNSRSEMNVSTLELGDSALYLCASSLEYGTGLNTGELFFGEGSRLTVL.